The 21 T cell receptor beta chains below come from one sample, sequenced in a study of vaccination effects on CD4 cells after COVID-19. TCRdb keeps only in-frame clones here, not all; method: immunoSEQ multiplex PCR. The sample has over 45,000 clones, under 75% seen once. Within the ViraFEST assay, antigen-specific CD4+ T cells underwent expansion with viral peptide pools prior to sequencing. Between days 9 and 10 of culture, CD4+ T cells were separated out. Neither prior SARS-CoV-2 infection nor positive nucleocapsid antibodies were present in the vaccine recipients. These receptors have no known antigen. The starting material was CD4+ T cells from PBMCs cultured with SARS-CoV-2 spike peptides, obtained before COVID-19 vaccination. The origin of the receptors is a human donor who received a COVID-19 vaccine.

This clone was found a few times. The chain joins TRBV24-1 to TRBJ1-5, with TRBD1 as a possible D gene (5 bases). Trimming shortened V by 4 bases and J by 4 bases, and 10 bases separated the two germline ends. The CDR3 is made up of 14 amino acids. Germline V gene lookup returns CDR1 KGHDR and CDR2 SFDVKD. The CDR3 nucleotides are TGTGCCACCAGTGAGGGGGACCGAAATCAGCCCCAGCATTTT. This encodes CATSEGDRNQPQHF.

This rearrangement joins TRBV6-6 to TRBJ1-4, with TRBD1 identical over 9 bases. The CDR3 is 16 amino acids. Germline-derived CDR1 and CDR2 are MNHNY and SVGAGI (reference sequence). V lost 5 bases to trimming and J lost 0 bases; unmatched junction nucleotides: 4. CDR3 residues: CASSGRQGATNEKLFF. CDR3 coding DNA: TGTGCCAGCAGTGGCCGACAGGGGGCAACTAATGAAAAACTGTTTTTT.

This chain connects TRBV28 to TRBJ2-7; D remains ambiguous. This CDR3 contains 13 residues. Germline V CDR1 and CDR2: MDHEN, SYDVKM. V shed 10 bases and J shed 7 bases, with 20 bases lying between them. The CDR3 bases are TGTGCCACCGGAGTGGGGATTGGACGGGAGCAGTACTTC. Protein sequence: CATGVGIGREQYF.

This clone was detected a few times. V usage is TRBV6-2 or TRBV6-3 and J usage is TRBJ1-5, with 12 bases identical to TRBD1. CDR3 length: 20 residues. Germline CDR1 and CDR2: MNHEY and SVGEGT. With V trimmed by 5 bases and J by 2 bases, 16 bases remained unmatched. CDR3 amino acids: CASSTASGTGGVMGNQPQHF. CDR3 in DNA: TGTGCCAGCAGTACGGCGTCCGGGACAGGGGGCGTAATGGGCAATCAGCCCCAGCATTTT.

The rearrangement joins TRBV25-1 to TRBJ2-6, with TRBD1 identical over 7 bases. From germline, CDR1 is MGHDK and CDR2 SYGVNS. The CDR3 has 18 amino acids. Germline trimming cut 4 bases from V and 0 bases from J; bases unmatched to any gene: 9. CDR3 sequence: CASSGRGRPHSGANVLTF. In DNA, the CDR3 is TGTGCCAGCAGTGGAAGGGGGCGCCCCCACTCTGGGGCCAACGTCCTGACTTTC.

The V gene is TRBV28, the J gene TRBJ1-6, with 10 positions matching TRBD1. Germline V CDR1 and CDR2: MDHEN, SYDVKM. The CDR3 totals 15 residues. With 7 bases clipped from V and 5 bases from J, the junction kept 5 bases outside the gene matches. DNA for the CDR3: TGTGCCAGCAACCCGGGACAGGGGAATAATTCACCCCTCCACTTT. It codes for CASNPGQGNNSPLHF.

The chain combines TRBV12-3 or TRBV12-4 with TRBJ2-2; unclear D gene. V was clipped by 6 bases and J by 7 bases, with 9 bases between them. The CDR3 is 12 residues long. For the CDR3, the DNA is TGTGCCAGCAGCTTTAAGGGCGGGGAGCTGTTTTTT. This sequence encodes CASSFKGGELFF.

The rearrangement joins TRBV12-3 or TRBV12-4 to TRBJ2-7; no reliable D call. There are 13 residues in the CDR3. Trimming took 6 bases from V and 6 from J, leaving 15 bases between them. This chain's CDR3 is CASSRTLVSEQYF. CDR3 in DNA: TGTGCCAGCAGCCGAACCCTGGTTAGCGAGCAGTACTTC.

The chain combines TRBV11-2 with TRBJ2-1; 9 nucleotides match TRBD2. The CDR3 has 12 amino acids. In germline, CDR1 is SGHAT, CDR2 FQNNGV. After removal of 6 bases from V and 9 bases from J, the junction contained 3 bases not matched to a gene. The CDR3 DNA is TGTGCCAGCAGTCTAGCGGGAAGTGAGCAGTTCTTC. Translated, it gives CASSLAGSEQFF.

The J gene is TRBJ2-1, the V gene TRBV5-1; D gene uncertain. Germline V gene data show CDR1 as SGHRS and CDR2 as YFSETQ. The CDR3 consists of 13 residues. V was clipped by 4 bases and J by 5 bases, with 10 bases between them. This CDR3 is CASSRGTHNEQFF. The CDR3 DNA follows: TGCGCCAGCAGCCGCGGTACGCACAATGAGCAGTTCTTC.

The J gene is TRBJ2-5, the V gene TRBV6-1; no firm D call. In germline, CDR1 is MNHNS, CDR2 SASEGT. V lost 3 bases, J lost 5 bases, and 10 bases lay in between. The CDR3 has 13 amino acids. As DNA, the CDR3 is TGTGCCAGCAGTGAGGCGGCCGGGGAGACCCAGTACTTC. The encoded protein is CASSEAAGETQYF.

The chain links TRBV15 to TRBJ2-7; D is uncertain. The germline V gene encodes CDR1 LNHNV and CDR2 YYDKDF (reference sequence). V was trimmed by 0 bases and J by 6 bases, leaving 15 bases between them. This CDR3 is 15 amino acids long. The CDR3 loop reads CATSRERASFGEQYF. Written as DNA, the CDR3 is TGTGCCACCAGCAGAGAAAGGGCCTCTTTTGGCGAGCAGTACTTC.

The V and J genes are TRBV9 and TRBJ2-1, with TRBD2 matching over 10 bases. This CDR3 is 14 amino acids long. Per germline, CDR1 SGDLS and CDR2 YYNGEE. The V gene end was trimmed by 3 bases and the J gene end by 8 bases; junction bases not matched to a gene: 5. The CDR3 region is CASSASGSLDEQFF. CDR3 sequence (DNA): TGTGCCAGCAGCGCTAGCGGGAGCTTGGATGAGCAGTTCTTC.

This clone was counted between two and nine times. The chain carries TRBV5-4 and TRBJ2-5, with unresolved D. The CDR3 has 12 residues. The germline V and J ends were trimmed by 3 bases and 6 bases, with 9 bases remaining between them. From germline, CDR1 is SGHNT and CDR2 YYREEE (reference sequence). CDR3 DNA sequence: TGTGCCAGCAGCTGGCTCGAGAAGACCCAGTACTTC. This encodes CASSWLEKTQYF. Full variable domain (rest looked up from reference TRBV5-4 and TRBJ2-5): ETGVTQSPTHLIKTRGQQVTLRCSSQSGHNTVSWYQQALGQGPQFIFQYYREEENGRGNFPPRFSGLQFPNYSSELNVNALELDDSALYLCASSWLEKTQYFGPGTRLLVL.

This clone was counted a single time. V usage is TRBV5-3 and J usage is TRBJ2-7, with 15 bases identical to TRBD2. TRBV5-3 is an open reading frame whose function is uncertain. With 5 bases clipped from V and 2 bases from J, the junction kept 8 bases outside the gene matches. This CDR3 has 17 residues. The chain's CDR3 is CARRPGLAGGPTYEQYF. The CDR3, as DNA: TGTGCCAGAAGACCGGGACTAGCGGGGGGCCCAACCTACGAGCAGTACTTC.

The chain recombines TRBV20-1 with TRBJ2-1; D is uncertain. This CDR3 comprises 15 residues. CDR1 DFQATT and CDR2 SNEGSKA come from the germline V gene (reference sequence). V lost 3 bases and J 9 bases, leaving 21 bases between the germline ends. CDR3 DNA: TGCAGTGCTAGTCCCCTTGGTCGAGCAACGAGTGAGCAGTTCTTC. Translated: CSASPLGRATSEQFF.

V gene TRBV10-3 combines with J gene TRBJ2-5; D is possibly TRBD1 (6 bases). This CDR3 is built from 13 residues. CDR1 and CDR2 (germline): ENHRY, SYGVKD. V was pared by 4 bases and J by 2 bases, with 8 bases between. The CDR3 nucleotides are TGTGCCATCAGTGGGCAGGGGCAAGAGACCCAGTACTTC. Protein: CAISGQGQETQYF.

This clone showed up just once. The J gene is TRBJ2-1, the V gene TRBV5-8, with D tentatively TRBD1 or TRBD2 (5 bases each). This CDR3 region has 15 residues. CDR1 and CDR2 (germline): SGHTS, YDEGEE. Trimming removed 1 base at V and 7 bases at J, with 15 bases between. This CDR3 is CASSLRGIETNEQFF. The CDR3 DNA reads TGTGCCAGCAGCTTGCGGGGCATTGAAACGAATGAGCAGTTCTTC. Full variable domain (rest looked up from reference TRBV5-8 and TRBJ2-1): EAGVTQSPTHLIKTRGQQATLRCSPISGHTSVYWYQQALGLGLQFLLWYDEGEERNRGNFPPRFSGRQFPNYSSELNVNALELEDSALYLCASSLRGIETNEQFFGPGTRLTVL.

V and J are TRBV7-8 and TRBJ1-6; D is unresolved. Germline V gene lookup returns CDR1 SGHVS and CDR2 FQNEAQ. This CDR3 is 17 amino acids long. Trimming removed 5 bases at V and 11 bases at J, with 25 bases between. CDR3 residues: CASSPTSVSQNETPLHF. CDR3 coding DNA: TGTGCCAGCAGCCCCACTAGTGTCTCGCAAAACGAGACACCCCTCCACTTT.

This chain links TRBV24-1 with TRBJ2-1; D may be TRBD1 (5 bases). The length of the CDR3 is 13 residues. Per germline, CDR1 KGHDR and CDR2 SFDVKD. The V gene lost 5 bases and the J gene lost 9 bases, with 13 bases spanning the gap. The CDR3 nucleotides read TGTGCCACCAGTGGGCTGGGAAGGGGTGAGCAGTTCTTC. Protein: CATSGLGRGEQFF.

There are a few counts of this clone. The chain employs TRBV28 and TRBJ1-3; 7 nucleotides agree with TRBD1. Germline-derived CDR1 and CDR2 are MDHEN and SYDVKM. V dropped 4 bases and J dropped 1; count of bases not matched to a gene: 7. The CDR3 contains 16 residues. The CDR3 is CASSSPGGGSGNTIYF. The CDR3 nucleotides read TGTGCCAGCAGTTCCCCAGGGGGGGGGTCTGGAAACACCATATATTTT. Combining the CDR3 with reference TRBV28 and TRBJ1-3 gives the whole variable domain DVKVTQSSRYLVKRTGEKVFLECVQDMDHENMFWYRQDPGLGLRLIYFSYDVKMKEKGDIPEGYSVSREKKERFSLILESASTNQTSMYLCASSSPGGGSGNTIYFGEGSWLTVV.